Below are 27 T cell receptor beta chains sequenced from a single sample in a study of blood T cell repertoires in COVID-19. Generated by immunoSEQ multiplex PCR, the TCRdb table keeps only in-frame clones and is missing some. The profile covers approximately 210,000 clones, with 82% appearing a single time and roughly 3.5% taken by the ten largest. Sequencing was carried out using PBMCs or T cells enriched from blood (not recorded which). The receptor set was obtained from a woman aged 55-70 years who had recovered from COVID-19.

This rearrangement joins TRBV3-1 (or the pseudogene TRBV3-2) to TRBJ1-2; D gene unclear. The germline V gene encodes CDR1 LGHDT and CDR2 YNNKEL (reference sequence). The CDR3 sequence is 14 residues long. Trimming shortened V by 7 bases and J by 4 bases, and 16 bases separated the two germline ends. The CDR3 DNA sequence: TGTGCCAGCAACGACGCCACTCGGGGCTATGGCTACACCTTC. This gives the protein CASNDATRGYGYTF.

The CDR3 DNA reads as TGTGCCAGCAGCGACGGGACTAGCGTCTACAATGAGCAGTTCTTC. This sequence encodes CASSDGTSVYNEQFF. The chain carries TRBV7-7 and TRBJ2-1, with 10 bases lining up with TRBD2. V was clipped by 5 bases and J by 3 bases; unmatched bases: 4. Germline CDR1 is SSHAT and CDR2 is FNYEAQ (reference sequence). CDR3 size: 15 residues.

The genes are TRBV7-2 and TRBJ2-7, with 8 positions matching TRBD1. Germline V CDR1 and CDR2: SGHTA, FQGNSA. This CDR3 comprises 14 residues. After removal of 5 bases from V and 4 bases from J, the junction contained 7 bases not matched to a gene. CDR3: CASSRGQGLYEQYF. The CDR3 region has the DNA TGTGCCAGCAGCCGTGGACAGGGATTGTACGAGCAGTACTTC.

V usage is TRBV7-8 and J usage is TRBJ2-7, with 7 positions matching TRBD1. The CDR3 covers 14 residues. Trimming at V came to 0 bases and at J to 6 bases, leaving 5 bases not matched to a gene. Germline loops: CDR1 SGHVS, CDR2 FQNEAQ. The CDR3 spells CASSLAETGREQYF. CDR3 DNA sequence: TGTGCCAGCAGCTTAGCGGAGACAGGGCGCGAGCAGTACTTC.

This clone was seen repeatedly, ten times or more. As DNA, the CDR3 is TGCGCCAGCAGCCAAGAGCACCGGGGCTCTGGAAACACCATATATTTT. Protein: CASSQEHRGSGNTIYF. The genes are TRBV4-1 and TRBJ1-3; D not resolved. This CDR3 is built from 16 residues. Trimming removed 0 bases at V and 0 bases at J, with 9 bases between. Germline-derived CDR1 and CDR2 are MGHRA and YSYEKL.

The rearrangement joins TRBV29-1 to TRBJ2-1; 10 bases are a match to TRBD2. With V trimmed by 2 bases and J by 0 bases, 16 bases remained unmatched. The CDR3 is 20 residues long. Germline V gives CDR1 SQVTM, CDR2 ANQGSEA. CDR3 protein: CSVEYWTSGQALSSYNEQFF. In nucleotides, the CDR3 is TGCAGCGTTGAATATTGGACTAGCGGACAAGCCTTAAGCTCCTACAATGAGCAGTTCTTC.

The chain is built from TRBV10-3 and TRBJ1-1; 9 positions agree with TRBD1. The junction had 6 bases not matched to a gene; V was cut back by 6 bases and J by 4 bases. Germline values: CDR1 ENHRY, CDR2 SYGVKD. The CDR3 extends over 14 amino acids. CDR3 residues: CAIREQGAGTEAFF. Written as DNA, the CDR3 is TGTGCCATCAGGGAACAGGGGGCAGGCACTGAAGCTTTCTTT.

The chain combines TRBV11-2 with TRBJ2-1, with TRBD2 as a possible D gene (6 bases). The V end was cut by 3 bases, the J end by 5 bases, with 11 bases between. The germline V gene has CDR1 SGHAT and CDR2 FQNNGV. CDR3 length equals 14 residues. CDR3 amino acids: CASSLSGRHNEQFF. Written as DNA, the CDR3 is TGTGCCAGCAGCTTGAGCGGGCGCCACAATGAGCAGTTCTTC.

The V gene is TRBV12-5, the J gene TRBJ1-6; D gene uncertain. This CDR3 region has 14 residues. V gave up 1 base and J gave up 9 bases, with 10 bases separating them. Looked up from germline, CDR1 is LGHNT and CDR2 is FRNRAP. The CDR3 here is CASGLGTGGSPLHF. DNA of the CDR3: TGTGCTAGTGGTTTGGGCACGGGAGGTTCACCCCTCCACTTT.

V is TRBV6-2 or TRBV6-3 and J is TRBJ1-2; D gene unclear. Trimming removed 4 bases from V and 2 bases from J, with 26 bases in between. In germline, CDR1 is MNHEY, CDR2 SVGEGT. CDR3 length: 19 amino acids. The CDR3 DNA reads TGTGCCAGCAGTTCCCCCCCCCGGTTCGGGGTAGACCAAAACTATGGCTACACCTTC. It specifies CASSSPPRFGVDQNYGYTF.

The chain uses TRBV6-2 or TRBV6-3 and TRBJ2-1; D perhaps matches TRBD1 (6 bases). CDR1 is MNHEY and CDR2 is SVGEGT in the germline V gene. The CDR3 is made up of 13 amino acids. Between the trimmed V and J ends, which lost 2 bases and 12 bases, there was a span of 14 bases. The CDR3 region is CASSYPQGRRQFF. The CDR3 DNA follows: TGTGCCAGCAGTTACCCCCAGGGGCGAAGGCAGTTCTTC.

The chain combines TRBV10-3 with TRBJ2-3; 9 nucleotides agree with TRBD2. The CDR3 sequence is 15 residues long. The germline CDR1 and CDR2 sequences are ENHRY and SYGVKD. Unmatched junction bases numbered 5, after V lost 0 bases and J lost 7 bases. CDR3 in DNA: TGTGCCATCAGTGAGTCTGAGGGACTAGCACATACGCAGTATTTT. Translated: CAISESEGLAHTQYF.

This clone showed up just once. Other nucleotide sequences from this sample produce the same CDR3. The rearrangement links TRBV12-3 or TRBV12-4 to TRBJ1-1; unclear D gene. The ends were cut back, 3 bases at V and 2 bases at J, with 7 bases in the middle. This CDR3 comprises 13 residues. The CDR3 reads CASSFQENTEAFF. The CDR3 DNA sequence: TGTGCCAGCAGTTTTCAGGAAAACACTGAAGCTTTCTTT.

This sequence joins TRBV3-1 (or the pseudogene TRBV3-2) and TRBJ1-2; maybe TRBD1 (6 bases). The germline V gene has CDR1 LGHDT and CDR2 YNNKEL (reference sequence). The CDR3 is 19 residues long. V lost 0 bases and J lost 0, with 20 bases in between. The CDR3 spells CASSQDWAATGKANYGYTF. The CDR3 nucleotides are TGTGCCAGCAGCCAAGATTGGGCGGCGACAGGCAAAGCTAACTATGGCTACACCTTC.

V gene TRBV4-2 combines with J gene TRBJ2-7, with TRBD1 identical over 8 bases. CDR3 length: 16 residues. The V gene end was trimmed by 5 bases and the J gene end by 5 bases; junction bases not matched to a gene: 14. The germline V gene has CDR1 LGHNA and CDR2 YNFKEQ. The CDR3, as DNA: TGTGCCAGCAGCGAGACCCAGGGGGCGAACTACCACGAGCAGTACTTC. Protein sequence: CASSETQGANYHEQYF.

The rearrangement links TRBV11-2 to TRBJ2-1, with 9 bases aligning to TRBD2. The ends lost 6 bases at V and 9 bases at J; junction bases unmatched: 21. Germline V gene lookup returns CDR1 SGHAT and CDR2 FQNNGV. The CDR3 is 18 residues long. CDR3 sequence: CASSRTSGPPYYGVEQFF. Written as DNA, the CDR3 is TGTGCCAGCAGTCGAACTAGCGGGCCACCCTACTACGGAGTTGAGCAGTTCTTC.

The chain carries TRBV12-5 and TRBJ1-1, with D possibly being TRBD1 (5 bases). CDR3 length equals 12 residues. Germline V CDR1 and CDR2: LGHNT, FRNRAP. The CDR3 spells CAGGGRNTEAFF. In nucleotides, the CDR3 is TGTGCGGGGGGAGGTAGAAACACTGAAGCTTTCTTT.

This clone has only a few counts. The chain has TRBV12-3 or TRBV12-4 and TRBJ1-2, with TRBD1 as a possible D gene (5 bases). CDR3 length: 12 amino acids. The V and J ends lost 7 bases and 8 bases respectively, with 14 bases between them. CDR3 in amino acids: CASTLGGKGYTF. The CDR3 DNA is TGTGCCAGCACCTTGGGGGGGAAGGGCTACACCTTC.

This clone occurred once. V and J are TRBV19 and TRBJ1-2; 7 bases fit TRBD1. The CDR3 runs to 14 residues. V trimming: 10 bases; J trimming: 4 bases; junction bases outside the gene matches: 12. Germline CDR1 reads LNHDA; CDR2 reads SQIVND (reference sequence). The CDR3 sequence: CATKGTATGYGYTF. The CDR3 bases are TGTGCCACCAAGGGGACAGCGACGGGCTATGGCTACACCTTC.

V usage is TRBV5-6 and J usage is TRBJ2-1, with a weak D call TRBD1 (6 bases). V was trimmed by 4 bases and J by 1 base, leaving 15 bases between them. This CDR3 has 16 amino acids. The germline V gene encodes CDR1 SGHDT and CDR2 YYEEEE. Here the CDR3 reads CASSPQGQRSYNEQFF. The CDR3 DNA follows: TGTGCCAGCAGCCCCCAGGGACAACGGTCCTACAATGAGCAGTTCTTC.

The rearrangement joins TRBV25-1 to TRBJ1-4, with D unclear. Trimming took 3 bases from V and 2 from J, leaving 7 bases between them. The CDR3 is 14 amino acids. Per germline, CDR1 MGHDK and CDR2 SYGVNS. CDR3 sequence reads: CASSEAGTNEKLFF. CDR3 nucleotides: TGTGCCAGCAGTGAGGCGGGGACTAATGAAAAACTGTTTTTT.

Here the CDR3 reads CASSFNPAGGINEQFF. The CDR3 coding sequence is TGTGCCAGCAGTTTCAACCCAGCGGGAGGGATCAATGAGCAGTTCTTC. The chain links TRBV27 to TRBJ2-1; 10 bases match TRBD2. This CDR3 comprises 16 residues. J was trimmed by 6 bases and V by 3 bases; bases with no gene match: 8. Germline CDR1 and CDR2: MNHEY and SMNVEV (reference sequence).

This clone was observed a few times. This rearrangement joins TRBV7-2 to TRBJ1-2; D is undetermined. Germline assignment: CDR1 SGHTA and CDR2 FQGNSA. Trimming removed 4 bases at V and 8 bases at J, with 23 bases between. This CDR3 is built from 16 residues. This chain's CDR3 is CASSSSTPGPPGGYTF. Here the CDR3 DNA reads TGTGCCAGCAGCTCCTCTACACCGGGCCCCCCGGGGGGCTACACCTTC.

The chain has TRBV7-2 and TRBJ1-3; maybe TRBD1 (5 bases). The V gene lost 6 bases and the J gene lost 4 bases, with 10 bases spanning the gap. The CDR3 totals 13 residues. The germline gives CDR1 SGHTA, CDR2 FQGNSA. The chain's CDR3 is CASSSRVGNTIYF. For the CDR3, the DNA is TGTGCCAGCAGTTCCAGGGTAGGAAACACCATATATTTT.

The chain employs TRBV15 and TRBJ2-3; tentatively, D is TRBD2 (5 bases). The germline V gene encodes CDR1 LNHNV and CDR2 YYDKDF (reference sequence). Trimming shortened V by 0 bases and J by 3 bases, and 10 bases separated the two germline ends. The CDR3 loop spans 15 amino acids. The CDR3: CATSRDRGKTDTQYF. DNA of the CDR3: TGTGCCACCAGCAGAGATAGAGGGAAAACAGATACGCAGTATTTT.

The V and J genes are TRBV7-2 and TRBJ2-2, with D possibly TRBD1 on 6 matching bases. V lost 2 bases to trimming and J lost 3 bases, with 10 bases between them. Germline V lookup: CDR1 SGHTA, CDR2 FQGNSA. The CDR3 totals 15 residues. CDR3 in DNA: TGTGCCAGCAGCTTAAACAGGGCGGACACCGGGGAGCTGTTTTTT. It specifies CASSLNRADTGELFF.

The chain uses TRBV24-1 and TRBJ2-1; 9 bases align to TRBD1. This CDR3 spans 13 amino acids. CDR1 and CDR2 (germline): KGHDR, SFDVKD. Trimming at V came to 12 bases and at J to 6 bases, leaving 8 bases not matched to a gene. The CDR3 DNA is TGTGCCTCTATACAGGGGGCGTTCAATGAGCAGTTCTTC. Protein: CASIQGAFNEQFF.